The 14 T cell receptor beta chains below all came from one sample that was sequenced in a study of CD8 T cells in Susac syndrome. Random hexamers were used to reverse transcribe 0.5 to 1 ug of RNA. TCRdb used MiXCR to reprocess the immunoSEQ multiplex PCR reads, holding one entry per CDR3 protein. The table records about 150,000 distinct CDR3 sequences, around 93% of them present only once. What was sequenced was CD8+ T cells from PBMCs. Receptors originate from a human donor with Susac syndrome.

The V and J genes are TRBV30 and TRBJ2-1, with unresolved D. V was clipped by 0 bases and J by 3 bases, with 6 bases between them. The CDR3 covers 13 residues. CDR1 is GTSNPN and CDR2 is SVGIG in the germline V gene (reference sequence). The CDR3 nucleotides read TGTGCCTGGAGTGTAGTCAGCTACAATGAGCAGTTCTTC. The encoded protein is CAWSVVSYNEQFF.

This chain uses TRBV12-3 or TRBV12-4 with TRBJ2-7, with 7 bases fitting TRBD1. The V gene end was trimmed by 4 bases and the J gene end by 5 bases; junction bases not matched to a gene: 8. This CDR3 is built from 14 residues. CDR3 sequence (DNA): TGTGCCAGCAGTTCGACAGGGCTGTGGGACGAGCAGTACTTC. Protein product: CASSSTGLWDEQYF.

The rearrangement uses TRBV11-2 and TRBJ2-1; a possible D gene is TRBD1 (7 bases). The CDR3 is 15 residues long. Germline V gives CDR1 SGHAT, CDR2 FQNNGV. Trimming removed 5 bases from V and 8 bases from J, with 19 bases in between. The CDR3, as DNA: TGTGCCAGCAGCCGACCAGGGGGACTTCGCGATGAGCAGTTCTTC. It codes for CASSRPGGLRDEQFF.

This chain connects TRBV5-6 to TRBJ2-3; weak D call: TRBD1 (5 bases). With 4 bases removed from V and 6 bases from J, the gap between germline ends came to 9 bases. Germline V gene data show CDR1 as SGHDT and CDR2 as YYEEEE. The length of the CDR3 is 12 residues. CDR3 region: CASSSYRDTQYF. The CDR3 DNA is TGTGCCAGCAGCAGCTACAGGGATACGCAGTATTTT.

The CDR3 protein is CASSSWGTEAFF. The CDR3 coding sequence is TGTGCCAGCAGTTCCTGGGGAACTGAAGCTTTCTTT. This rearrangement joins TRBV27 to TRBJ1-1; no definite D call. Germline CDR1 is MNHEY and CDR2 is SMNVEV (reference sequence). This CDR3 comprises 12 residues. With 4 bases removed from V and 5 bases from J, the gap between germline ends came to 8 bases.

The rearrangement joins TRBV15 to TRBJ2-4; D is unclear. CDR1 and CDR2 (germline): LNHNV, YYDKDF (reference sequence). V lost 0 bases and J 0 bases, leaving 21 bases between the germline ends. This CDR3 has 20 residues. This chain's CDR3 is CATSRDLHRSSPLAKNIQYF. The CDR3 DNA reads TGTGCCACCAGCAGAGATCTGCACAGATCCTCTCCGTTAGCCAAAAACATTCAGTACTTC.

The chain is built from TRBV9 and TRBJ1-1; unclear D gene. This CDR3 spans 13 amino acids. Deletions cut 3 bases from V and 0 bases from J, with 6 bases between. Per the germline V gene, CDR1 is SGDLS and CDR2 is YYNGEE. The CDR3 sequence: CASSEQLNTEAFF. The CDR3 region has the DNA TGTGCCAGCAGCGAACAGCTGAACACTGAAGCTTTCTTT.

The rearrangement uses TRBV20-1 and TRBJ2-7; 11 nucleotides line up with TRBD1. CDR3 length equals 17 residues. Germline CDR1 reads DFQATT; CDR2 reads SNEGSKA (reference sequence). Trimming removed 3 bases from V and 3 bases from J; junction bases left unmatched: 13. The CDR3 DNA is TGCAGTGCTAGTGACGAGCACACCGGGACAGGGGGCTACGAGCAGTACTTC. It codes for CSASDEHTGTGGYEQYF.

The chain has TRBV6-5 and TRBJ2-4, with D unresolved. This CDR3 contains 14 residues. V shed 7 bases and J shed 3 bases, with 13 bases lying between them. Germline V gene sequence: CDR1 MNHEY, CDR2 SVGAGI. CDR3: CASTPLGIKNIQYF. CDR3 coding DNA: TGTGCCAGCACCCCCCTGGGAATCAAAAACATTCAGTACTTC.

The chain joins TRBV6-5 to TRBJ1-1, with TRBD1 as a possible D gene (5 bases). This CDR3 contains 13 residues. The ends were cut back, 2 bases at V and 1 base at J, with 5 bases in the middle. Germline CDR1 is MNHEY and CDR2 is SVGAGI. CDR3 residues: CASSYGTNTEAFF. CDR3 nucleotides: TGTGCCAGCAGTTACGGGACGAACACTGAAGCTTTCTTT.

This clonotype was detected a few times. This chain connects TRBV29-1 to TRBJ2-7; D tentatively fits TRBD1 or TRBD2 (5 bases each). This CDR3 contains 13 residues. CDR1 SQVTM and CDR2 ANQGSEA come from the germline V gene. The V and J ends lost 6 bases and 3 bases respectively, with 15 bases between them. CDR3 amino acids: CSVGHIAGYEQYF. The DNA of the CDR3 is TGCAGCGTGGGGCATATTGCGGGCTACGAGCAGTACTTC.

The J gene is TRBJ1-5, the V gene TRBV20-1; D is perhaps TRBD1 (6 bases). Trimming shortened V by 4 bases and J by 3 bases, and 16 bases separated the two germline ends. CDR1 and CDR2 (germline): DFQATT, SNEGSKA (reference sequence). CDR3 size: 15 residues. CDR3 sequence: CSATPGQESNQPQHF. The CDR3 nucleotides are TGCAGTGCTACCCCGGGACAAGAATCCAATCAGCCCCAGCATTTT.

The chain combines TRBV5-4 with TRBJ1-1; D gene unclear. The CDR3 totals 13 residues. Between the trimmed V and J ends, which lost 0 bases and 2 bases, there was a span of 5 bases. CDR1 is SGHNT and CDR2 is YYREEE in the germline V gene (reference sequence). The CDR3 protein is CASSLAANTEAFF. CDR3 nucleotide sequence: TGTGCCAGCAGCTTGGCGGCCAACACTGAAGCTTTCTTT.

The chain recombines TRBV15 with TRBJ2-5; D is perhaps TRBD1 or TRBD2 (5 bases each). Germline CDR1 reads LNHNV; CDR2 reads YYDKDF (reference sequence). The CDR3 sequence is 15 residues long. Trimming took off 5 bases at V and 1 base at J, with 14 bases between the two ends. DNA of the CDR3: TGTGCCACCAGCGACGGGGCCGGAGCCCAAGAGACCCAGTACTTC. Translated: CATSDGAGAQETQYF.